This T cell receptor beta chain derives from a study of neoadjuvant anti-PD-1 for oral cavity cancer. Six replicates per PBMC sample, mostly from roughly 0.45 ug of genomic DNA. TCRdb's copy holds only in-frame clones and misses some; the assay was immunoSEQ multiplex PCR. Of 70,000 to 95,000 clones in the sample, approximately 80% were seen once. Blood cells were analyzed directly, without culture or expansion. Here the sequenced sample was PBMCs, taken before nivolumab (anti-PD-1) treatment. This TCR derives from a person aged 40 to 85 with oral cavity squamous cell carcinoma.

CDR3: CSVEVISGRAGRYNEQFF. CDR3 in DNA: TGCAGCGTTGAAGTAATTAGCGGGAGGGCCGGAAGGTACAATGAGCAGTTCTTC. V usage is TRBV29-1 and J usage is TRBJ2-1, with TRBD2 identical over 11 bases. With V trimmed by 1 base and J by 4 bases, 12 bases remained unmatched. The CDR3 runs to 18 residues. CDR1 is SQVTM, CDR2 ANQGSEA, per germline.